This section outlines one TCR beta chain sequence together with its context. The source of the sample is a study of T cell responses to AZD1222 COVID-19 vaccine. The table came from immunoSEQ multiplex PCR; TCRdb's copy has only in-frame clones and leaves some out. Among over 85,000 clones listed, approximately 90% were seen once. V lost 5 bases to trimming and J lost 4 bases; unmatched junction nucleotides: 6. This CDR3 comprises 14 residues. Looked up from germline, CDR1 is MNHEY and CDR2 is SMNVEV (reference sequence). This material consisted of peripheral blood, taken 28 days after the second AZD1222 dose. This TCR was sampled from an adult who received the AZD1222 COVID-19 vaccine. The chain links TRBV27 to TRBJ2-5; 8 nucleotides line up with TRBD1. CDR3 nucleotide sequence: TGTGCCAGCAGTGCACAGGGGGTGGCAGAGACCCAGTACTTC. This sequence encodes CASSAQGVAETQYF.